Shown below are 6 T cell receptor beta chains from a single sample sequenced in a study of control samples from healthy donors and cancer patients. The data were produced by immunoSEQ multiplex PCR, yet TCRdb's version contains in-frame clones alone and is incomplete. The sample yields about 120,000 clones, approximately 88% seen once. Sequencing used blood. Receptor source: a man aged 35 to 55 in good health.

The V and J genes are TRBV4-2 and TRBJ2-7; D might be TRBD2 (6 bases). The length of the CDR3 is 14 residues. With 1 base removed from V and 0 bases from J, the gap between germline ends came to 7 bases. Germline CDR1 LGHNA, CDR2 YNFKEQ. For the CDR3, the DNA is TGTGCCAGCAGCCAAGGCGGGGCCTCCTACGAGCAGTACTTC. Translating gives CASSQGGASYEQYF.

The chain links TRBV6-5 to TRBJ2-7; TRBD1 matches 9 bases. The CDR3 loop spans 13 amino acids. Trimming cost V 6 bases and J 6 bases; bases outside gene matches: 6. Germline lookup yields CDR1 MNHEY and CDR2 SVGAGI. The CDR3 DNA follows: TGTGCCAGCAGGGCCGGGACAGGGACCGAGCAGTACTTC. As protein: CASRAGTGTEQYF.

The chain carries TRBV4-3 and TRBJ2-2, with unresolved D. The CDR3 covers 14 residues. The V gene lost 1 base and the J gene lost 6 bases, with 9 bases spanning the gap. Per germline, CDR1 LGHNA and CDR2 YSLEER. This chain's CDR3 is CASSQGAEAGELFF. The CDR3 DNA reads TGCGCCAGCAGCCAAGGGGCCGAGGCCGGGGAGCTGTTTTTT.

The chain carries TRBV5-1 and TRBJ1-1; D is uncertain. Germline assignment: CDR1 SGHRS and CDR2 YFSETQ. CDR3 length: 15 residues. The germline V and J ends were trimmed by 4 bases and 0 bases, with 13 bases remaining between them. The CDR3 sequence: CASSPHTLLNTEAFF. The DNA for the CDR3 is TGCGCCAGCAGCCCACACACCCTCTTGAACACTGAAGCTTTCTTT.

This clone has only a few counts. The chain recombines TRBV18 with TRBJ1-2; D possibly corresponds to TRBD1 (5 bases). CDR1 and CDR2 (germline): KGHSH, LQKENI. This CDR3 region has 18 residues. Trimming left V 1 base short and J 0 bases short, with 18 bases between. This chain's CDR3 is CASSPLQRDRYANYGYTF. CDR3 DNA: TGTGCCAGCTCACCACTTCAACGGGACCGTTACGCTAACTATGGCTACACCTTC. Combining the CDR3 with reference TRBV18 and TRBJ1-2 gives the whole variable domain NAGVMQNPRHLVRRRGQEARLRCSPMKGHSHVYWYRQLPEEGLKFMVYLQKENIIDESGMPKERFSAEFPKEGPSILRIQQVVRGDSAAYFCASSPLQRDRYANYGYTFGSGTRLTVV.

The J gene is TRBJ2-5, the V gene TRBV29-1; D unresolved. CDR3 length equals 13 residues. Germline V gene sequence: CDR1 SQVTM, CDR2 ANQGSEA. Trimming removed 6 bases at V and 0 bases at J, with 11 bases between. This CDR3 is CSVPGQYQETQYF. CDR3 DNA: TGCAGCGTCCCTGGCCAGTACCAAGAGACCCAGTACTTC.